The 10 T cell receptor beta chains below all came from one sample that was sequenced in a study of cytomegalovirus exposure and HLA in healthy donors. The PCR used 60 Vbeta and 13 Jbeta primers. The protocol was immunoSEQ multiplex PCR, while the TCRdb copy is restricted to in-frame clones and leaves out a portion. The table includes approximately 160,000 clones, over 65% detected once. The sequenced material came from PBMCs. The source is a woman between 35 and 50 years old in good health and CMV-seropositive.

This sequence joins TRBV27 and TRBJ2-7; TRBD1 might be the D (6 bases). CDR1 and CDR2 from the germline V gene are MNHEY and SMNVEV (reference sequence). CDR3 length: 15 amino acids. The germline V and J ends were trimmed by 6 bases and 0 bases, with 15 bases remaining between them. The CDR3 is CASRPYRESSYEQYF. The CDR3 DNA follows: TGTGCCAGCAGACCATACAGGGAGAGCTCCTACGAGCAGTACTTC.

V is TRBV10-3 and J is TRBJ2-1; TRBD1 might be the D (6 bases). The CDR3 is 14 amino acids. CDR1 is ENHRY, CDR2 SYGVKD, per germline. Trimming took 11 bases from V and 7 from J, leaving 21 bases between them. The CDR3: CASRGPTPSNEQFF. DNA for the CDR3: TGTGCCTCCAGGGGACCTACCCCTAGTAATGAGCAGTTCTTC.

The chain joins TRBV29-1 to TRBJ1-3; tentative D call: TRBD1 (5 bases). Per the germline V gene, CDR1 is SQVTM and CDR2 is ANQGSEA. The CDR3 sequence is 13 residues long. Trimming took off 7 bases at V and 6 bases at J, with 16 bases between the two ends. CDR3 coding DNA: TGCAGCGCCGGTGGGGGGGTCGAAAACACCATATATTTT. Residues: CSAGGGVENTIYF.

The chain couples TRBV25-1 to TRBJ1-4, with D perhaps TRBD1 (6 bases). This CDR3 region has 15 residues. The V gene's germline CDR1 is MGHDK and CDR2 SYGVNS. Trimming took off 6 bases at V and 0 bases at J, with 11 bases between the two ends. The CDR3 DNA follows: TGTGCCAGCAGCCCCAGGGGTTCAACTAATGAAAAACTGTTTTTT. Protein: CASSPRGSTNEKLFF.

The V and J genes are TRBV28 and TRBJ2-1, with D possibly being TRBD2 (6 bases). The V end was cut by 6 bases, the J end by 0 bases, with 15 bases between. CDR3 length: 16 amino acids. Germline loops: CDR1 MDHEN, CDR2 SYDVKM. CDR3: CASRGRDSHSYNEQFF. CDR3 DNA: TGTGCCAGCAGGGGCCGGGACTCACACTCCTACAATGAGCAGTTCTTC. Together with reference TRBV28 and TRBJ2-1, the CDR3 gives the full variable domain: DVKVTQSSRYLVKRTGEKVFLECVQDMDHENMFWYRQDPGLGLRLIYFSYDVKMKEKGDIPEGYSVSREKKERFSLILESASTNQTSMYLCASRGRDSHSYNEQFFGPGTRLTVL.

With regard to this clone: At one boundary the junction diverges from the germline segment, which might be a read error. V usage is TRBV7-3 and J usage is TRBJ2-2; 9 bases map to TRBD1. The CDR3 has 15 amino acids. Germline CDR1 reads SGHTA; CDR2 reads FQGTGA. CDR3 amino acids: CASRLTGGEDGELFF. The CDR3 nucleotides are TGTGCCAGCAGATTAACAGGGGGCGAGGACGGGGAGCTGTTTTTT. Combining the CDR3 with reference TRBV7-3 and TRBJ2-2 gives the whole variable domain GAGVSQTPSNKVTEKGKYVELRCDPISGHTALYWYRQSLGQGPEFLIYFQGTGAADDSGLPNDRFFAVRPEGSVSTLKIQRTERGDSAVYLCASRLTGGEDGELFFGEGSRLTVL.

The J gene is TRBJ1-2, the V gene TRBV29-1, with 8 bases matching TRBD1. Germline V lookup: CDR1 SQVTM, CDR2 ANQGSEA. This CDR3 has 13 residues. The CDR3 is CSARSDRETGYTF. CDR3 coding DNA: TGCAGTGCGAGATCGGACAGGGAGACTGGATACACCTTC.

This rearrangement joins TRBV7-9 to TRBJ1-5; no reliable D call. Germline-derived CDR1 and CDR2 are SEHNR and FQNEAQ (reference sequence). V was clipped by 1 base and J by 0 bases, with 7 bases between them. The CDR3 runs 15 residues. The CDR3 DNA reads TGTGCCAGCAGCTTAGTAGGAGGTAGCAATCAGCCCCAGCATTTT. It is translated as CASSLVGGSNQPQHF.

This chain joins TRBV9 and TRBJ2-2; 9 bases are a match to TRBD2. CDR1 is SGDLS and CDR2 is YYNGEE in the germline V gene. With V trimmed by 3 bases and J by 6 bases, 9 bases remained unmatched. The CDR3 loop spans 16 amino acids. The CDR3 DNA follows: TGTGCCAGCAGCGCAGCGGGGGGCTTCACCCCCGGGGAGCTGTTTTTT. Translation gives CASSAAGGFTPGELFF.

The rearrangement joins TRBV27 to TRBJ2-1; D perhaps matches TRBD2 (7 bases). Trimming removed 7 bases at V and 3 bases at J, with 19 bases between. Germline CDR1 is MNHEY and CDR2 is SMNVEV (reference sequence). The CDR3 has 16 residues. CDR3 amino acids: CASTPGEGHLYNEQFF. Written as DNA, the CDR3 is TGTGCCAGCACCCCGGGGGAGGGACACCTCTACAATGAGCAGTTCTTC.